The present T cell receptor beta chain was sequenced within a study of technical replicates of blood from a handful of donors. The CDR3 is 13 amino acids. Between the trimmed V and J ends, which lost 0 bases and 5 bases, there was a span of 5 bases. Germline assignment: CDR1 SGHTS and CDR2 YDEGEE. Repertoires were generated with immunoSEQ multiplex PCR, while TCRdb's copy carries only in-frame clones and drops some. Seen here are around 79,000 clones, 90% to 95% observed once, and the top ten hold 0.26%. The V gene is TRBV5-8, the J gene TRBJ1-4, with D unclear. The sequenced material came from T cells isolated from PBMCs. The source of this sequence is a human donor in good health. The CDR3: CASSLELNEKLFF. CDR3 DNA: TGTGCCAGCAGCTTGGAGCTAAATGAAAAACTGTTTTTT.